The 4 T cell receptor beta chains given below trace back to one sample, sequenced in a study of cytomegalovirus exposure and HLA in healthy donors. Amplification used 60 Vbeta primers and 13 Jbeta primers. Method: immunoSEQ multiplex PCR; TCRdb's copy keeps in-frame clones and lacks some. The repertoire consists of around 180,000 clones, with about four fifths occurring once and the leading ten covering about 4.9%. The sample was PBMCs. The receptors here all came from a girl aged 10 to 17 in good health and CMV-seropositive.

The rearrangement joins TRBV6-1 to TRBJ2-3; D perhaps matches TRBD2 (6 bases). The CDR3 spans 14 residues. The V gene lost 4 bases and the J gene lost 2 bases, with 10 bases spanning the gap. Germline V gene data show CDR1 as MNHNS and CDR2 as SASEGT. CDR3 sequence reads: CASSGRGPTDTQYF. As DNA, the CDR3 is TGTGCCAGCAGTGGGAGGGGACCCACAGATACGCAGTATTTT.

The rearrangement uses TRBV25-1 and TRBJ2-7; 9 bases agree with TRBD1. The germline V gene has CDR1 MGHDK and CDR2 SYGVNS. The CDR3 totals 14 residues. With 0 bases clipped from V and 4 bases from J, the junction kept 1 base outside the gene matches. CDR3 DNA sequence: TGTGCCAGCAGTGAATATGGACAGGGGTACGAGCAGTACTTC. It is translated as CASSEYGQGYEQYF.

This rearrangement joins TRBV11-3 to TRBJ1-2; no definite D call. Germline V CDR1 and CDR2: SGHNT, YENEEA. V shed 3 bases and J shed 8 bases, with 22 bases lying between them. The CDR3 runs to 16 residues. The CDR3 DNA reads as TGTGCCAGCAGCTTCCGATCTCCGAAAAATCTTGCGGGCTACACCTTC. It yields the protein CASSFRSPKNLAGYTF.

V gene TRBV5-6 combines with J gene TRBJ1-5, with 7 bases aligning to TRBD1. Losses at the gene ends were 4 bases for V and 5 bases for J; bases not matched to a gene: 6. The CDR3 is 14 residues long. Germline V gene data show CDR1 as SGHDT and CDR2 as YYEEEE. CDR3 amino acids: CASSLGQDHQPQHF. DNA for the CDR3: TGTGCCAGCAGCCTCGGACAGGATCATCAGCCCCAGCATTTT. The full variable domain, rest sourced from reference TRBV5-6 and TRBJ1-5, is DAGVTQSPTHLIKTRGQQVTLRCSPKSGHDTVSWYQQALGQGPQFIFQYYEEEERQRGNFPDRFSGHQFPNYSSELNVNALLLGDSALYLCASSLGQDHQPQHFGDGTRLSIL.